These 14 T cell receptor beta chains were all obtained from the same sample, sequenced in a study of spatial heterogeneity in lung cancer. TCRdb processed the 5' RACE reads anew with MiXCR; each CDR3 protein has one entry. The table includes about 70,000 distinct CDR3 sequences, about 9.5% detected once. Regarding time point: blood at routine non-recurrence follow-up after resection. The sample in question was PBMCs, obtained at follow-up. These TCRs come from a female donor with early-stage non-small cell lung cancer.

Remarks on this clonotype: Being one base from a much bigger clone, this may be a read error. The chain has TRBV12-3 or TRBV12-4 and TRBJ2-2; D unclear. CDR3 length: 13 residues. CDR3 region: CASSLGGTVELFF. The CDR3 nucleotides are TGTGCCAGCAGTTTAGGTGGCACCGTGGAGCTGTTTTTT.

The chain recombines TRBV4-1 with TRBJ2-5; D is tentatively TRBD1 or TRBD2 (5 bases each). Germline lookup yields CDR1 MGHRA and CDR2 YSYEKL. This CDR3 comprises 13 residues. V dropped 4 bases and J dropped 5 bases, with 11 bases sitting between them. The CDR3 region is CASSPGPGETQYF. As DNA, the CDR3 is TGCGCCAGCAGCCCAGGGCCGGGGGAGACCCAGTACTTC.

The table lists this clonotype with many counts. The genes are TRBV14 and TRBJ1-1; D unclear. Germline V CDR1 and CDR2: SGHDN, FVKESK. Trimming shortened V by 6 bases and J by 7 bases, and 12 bases separated the two germline ends. The CDR3 has 12 amino acids. The CDR3 here is CASSQQVREAFF. The CDR3 DNA reads as TGTGCCAGCAGTCAACAAGTCCGTGAAGCTTTCTTT.

The chain is built from TRBV10-3 and TRBJ2-3; TRBD2 matches 10 bases. J gave up 5 bases and V 4 bases, and 3 bases lay outside the gene matches. The CDR3 sequence is 14 residues long. CDR1 and CDR2 from the germline V gene are ENHRY and SYGVKD. The CDR3, as DNA: TGTGCCATCAGTGTTAGCGGGGGGCTAGATACGCAGTATTTT. Encoded protein: CAISVSGGLDTQYF.

In this sample, this clonotype turned up many times. The rearrangement uses TRBV7-3 and TRBJ2-2; tentative D call: TRBD1 (5 bases). This CDR3 contains 15 residues. CDR1 and CDR2 from the germline V gene are SGHTA and FQGTGA. The germline V and J ends were trimmed by 5 bases and 5 bases, with 15 bases remaining between them. CDR3: CASSPSTALTGELFF. CDR3 DNA: TGTGCCAGCAGCCCTTCGACAGCGCTTACCGGGGAGCTGTTTTTT.

This clonotype was seen many times. V is TRBV24-1 and J is TRBJ2-1, with TRBD1 as a possible D gene (6 bases). Trimming cost V 9 bases and J 9 bases, with 17 bases left between them. CDR3 size: 13 residues. Germline V gives CDR1 KGHDR, CDR2 SFDVKD. The CDR3, as DNA: TGTGCCACCGGCAGGGGAGCTATTGTTGAGCAGTTCTTC. Translation: CATGRGAIVEQFF.

In this sample, this clonotype turned up many times. The V and J genes are TRBV5-5 and TRBJ2-7; TRBD2 might be the D (6 bases). V dropped 7 bases and J dropped 0 bases, with 17 bases sitting between them. CDR3 length: 15 amino acids. Germline V gene data show CDR1 as SGHKS and CDR2 as YYEKEE (reference sequence). CDR3 bases: TGTGCCAGCGCTTTGTTGGAGGGGAGCTCCTACGAGCAGTACTTC. Amino acids: CASALLEGSSYEQYF.

This clonotype was detected a few times. The chain combines TRBV6-2 or TRBV6-3 with TRBJ2-7, with 10 bases aligning to TRBD2. The CDR3 runs 15 residues. Trimming cost V 5 bases and J 2 bases; bases outside gene matches: 6. Per the germline V gene, CDR1 is MNHEY and CDR2 is SVGEGT. The CDR3 DNA reads TGTGCCAGCAGTCGCGGGACTAGCGTACCCTACGAGCAGTACTTC. This codes for CASSRGTSVPYEQYF.

This clonotype was seen only a few times. A much larger clone differs by one base, so this may be a read error. The chain has TRBV2 and TRBJ2-1; 9 bases line up with TRBD1. In germline, CDR1 is SNHLY, CDR2 FYNNEI. The CDR3 covers 15 residues. The CDR3 is CASSNRDRVYNEHFF. The CDR3 DNA follows: TGTGCCAGCAGTAACCGGGACAGGGTGTACAATGAGCATTTCTTC. The full variable domain, with the rest looked up from reference TRBV2 and TRBJ2-1, is EPEVTQTPSHQVTQMGQEVILRCVPISNHLYFYWYRQILGQKVEFLVSFYNNEISEKSEIFDDQFSVERPDGSNFTLKIRSTKLEDSAMYFCASSNRDRVYNEHFFGPGTRLTVL.

The genes are TRBV11-3 and TRBJ2-2, with D possibly being TRBD1 (8 bases). Deletions cut 5 bases from V and 4 bases from J, with 17 bases between. The CDR3 runs to 16 residues. CDR1 SGHNT and CDR2 YENEEA come from the germline V gene. The CDR3 sequence is CASSPGGQGPTGELFF. The CDR3 DNA follows: TGTGCCAGCAGCCCGGGAGGACAGGGTCCCACCGGGGAGCTGTTTTTT.

This clonotype was counted many times. V is TRBV28 and J is TRBJ2-5; 13 bases line up with TRBD2. The germline V gene encodes CDR1 MDHEN and CDR2 SYDVKM. The length of the CDR3 is 15 residues. V shed 5 bases and J 3 bases; nucleotides not matched to a gene: 3. CDR3 amino acids: CASSRTSGGKETQYF. For the CDR3, the DNA is TGTGCCAGCAGTAGGACTAGCGGGGGCAAAGAGACCCAGTACTTC.

This clonotype was observed many times. The chain couples TRBV9 to TRBJ2-1; TRBD2 aligns across 13 bases. Per the germline V gene, CDR1 is SGDLS and CDR2 is YYNGEE. The CDR3 totals 15 residues. V lost 2 bases to trimming and J lost 8 bases; unmatched junction nucleotides: 4. The CDR3 DNA follows: TGTGCCAGCAGCGTGACTAGCGGGAGGTCGGATGAGCAGTTCTTC. Amino acid sequence: CASSVTSGRSDEQFF.

Ten or more counts support this clonotype. The chain carries TRBV25-1 and TRBJ2-6; 7 nucleotides match TRBD1. This CDR3 has 17 amino acids. The junction had 8 bases not matched to a gene; V was cut back by 4 bases and J by 2 bases. CDR1 is MGHDK, CDR2 SYGVNS, per germline. The CDR3 sequence: CASSGGTVVTGANVLTF. In DNA, the CDR3 is TGTGCCAGCAGTGGAGGGACAGTAGTAACTGGGGCCAACGTCCTGACTTTC.

The table lists this clonotype with many counts. The DNA for the CDR3 is TGTGCCAGCAGCGGGACTAGCGGGAGGTACAATGAGCAGTTCTTC. The encoded protein is CASSGTSGRYNEQFF. The chain is built from TRBV9 and TRBJ2-1, with TRBD2 matching over 14 bases. Germline lookup yields CDR1 SGDLS and CDR2 YYNGEE. The ends lost 3 bases at V and 4 bases at J; junction bases unmatched: 0. The CDR3 runs to 15 residues. The variable domain in full, with the rest retrieved from reference TRBV9 and TRBJ2-1, is DSGVTQTPKHLITATGQRVTLRCSPRSGDLSVYWYQQSLDQGLQFLIQYYNGEERAKGNILERFSAQQFPDLHSELNLSSLELGDSALYFCASSGTSGRYNEQFFGPGTRLTVL.